These 4 T cell receptor beta chains were all obtained from the same sample, sequenced in a study of CD8+CD57+ T cells in acquired aplastic anemia. Sequencing involved patients with CD8+CD57+ cell expansion previously shown by flow cytometry. Genomic DNA, serving as template, underwent TCR beta VDJ and CDR3 profiling. TCRdb re-derived calls from the reads in MiXCR, one entry per CDR3 protein. The sample carries 180,000 or so distinct CDR3 sequences, around 63% recorded once. Material for sequencing was sorted CD4+, CD8+, or CD8+CD57+ T cells (not recorded which) from PBMCs. The receptors here all came from a human donor with aplastic anemia.

On this clonotype: One end of the junction is discordant with germline, which a read error may explain. This chain links TRBV7-8 with TRBJ2-7; 13 bases are a match to TRBD2. The CDR3 totals 17 residues. CDR1 and CDR2 from the germline V gene are SGHVS and FQNEAQ. CDR3 bases: TGCGCCAGCAGCCTCAAAGGGGGGACTAGCGGGACCTACGAGCAGTACTTC. This translates into CASSLKGGTSGTYEQYF.

This clonotype was observed once. CDR3: CASSLEGYRYF. The CDR3 nucleotides are TGTGCCAGCAGCTTGGAGGGTTATCGGTACTTC. The V and J genes are TRBV5-8 and TRBJ2-7; D not resolved. V was trimmed by 0 bases and J by 12 bases, leaving 10 bases between them. The CDR3 contains 11 residues. The germline V gene encodes CDR1 SGHTS and CDR2 YDEGEE.

This clonotype was detected a few times. A much larger clone lies one base from this, so it may be a read error. The conserved phenylalanine or tryptophan normally closing the CDR3 is absent here, so this likely arose from a read error. This rearrangement joins TRBV4-2 to TRBJ1-1, with D unresolved. This CDR3 comprises 13 residues. The ends were cut back, 5 bases at V and 3 bases at J, with 10 bases in the middle. Germline loops: CDR1 LGHNA, CDR2 YNFKEQ. In DNA, the CDR3 is TGTGCCAGCAGCGGCGACCTGGACACTGAAGCTTTCTGT. It encodes CASSGDLDTEAFC.

This clonotype occurred a few times. The CDR3 DNA reads TGTGCCATCAGCTCCAGACAGGGGGCGGCCTACGAGCAGTACTTC. This sequence encodes CAISSRQGAAYEQYF. V usage is TRBV10-3 and J usage is TRBJ2-7, with TRBD1 matching 10 bases. Germline CDR1 is ENHRY and CDR2 is SYGVKD. The V gene end was trimmed by 6 bases and the J gene end by 2 bases; junction bases not matched to a gene: 7. The CDR3 has 15 amino acids.